The 16 T cell receptor beta chains reported below all come from one sample, sequenced in a study of cytomegalovirus exposure and HLA in healthy donors. The study ran its PCR with 60 Vbeta and 13 Jbeta primers. Using immunoSEQ multiplex PCR, the repertoire was profiled, and TCRdb retains in-frame clones only, with some absent. The repertoire has some 56,000 clones, about 80% of them found once; the top ten carry about 3%. Source material: PBMCs. The receptors stem from a man aged 45-60 years in good health and CMV-seronegative.

The chain employs TRBV6-1 and TRBJ1-3; D uncertain. The CDR3 runs 16 residues. Per germline, CDR1 MNHNS and CDR2 SASEGT. The V gene lost 1 base and the J gene lost 8 bases, with 18 bases spanning the gap. In DNA form, the CDR3 reads TGTGCCAGCAGTGAAGGCCCCTTCGTCCCCGGGGACACCATATATTTT. Encoded protein: CASSEGPFVPGDTIYF.

This chain connects TRBV25-1 to TRBJ1-5; D ambiguous. The CDR3 loop spans 12 amino acids. Germline V gene data show CDR1 as MGHDK and CDR2 as SYGVNS. V shed 3 bases and J shed 3 bases, with 3 bases lying between them. CDR3 sequence (DNA): TGTGCCAGCAGTGATCACAATCAGCCCCAGCATTTT. This encodes CASSDHNQPQHF.

In this sample, this clone turned up once. This sequence joins TRBV6-5 and TRBJ1-5; no firm D call. V gave up 4 bases and J gave up 1 base, with 11 bases separating them. Germline-derived CDR1 and CDR2 are MNHEY and SVGAGI. This CDR3 comprises 15 residues. CDR3 sequence: CASSLTRGSNQPQHF. In DNA form, the CDR3 reads TGTGCCAGCAGTTTAACCCGGGGAAGCAATCAGCCCCAGCATTTT.

The rearrangement links TRBV28 to TRBJ2-1, with 9 nucleotides matching TRBD1. The CDR3 extends over 14 amino acids. CDR1 MDHEN and CDR2 SYDVKM come from the germline V gene. The junction had 9 bases not matched to a gene; V was cut back by 6 bases and J by 9 bases. For the CDR3, the DNA is TGTGCCAGCAGCACGGGACAGGGCCTTGGTGAGCAGTTCTTC. Protein: CASSTGQGLGEQFF.

Comments on this clone: Compared with germline, one end of the junction differs, possibly owing to a read error. This chain joins TRBV6-5 and TRBJ2-5; D uncertain. Germline V CDR1 and CDR2: MNHEY, SVGAGI. This CDR3 comprises 11 residues. The DNA for the CDR3 is TGTGCCAGCAGTTACCAAAAGACCCAGTACTTC. It specifies CASSYQKTQYF.

V is TRBV6-5 and J is TRBJ1-1; D call uncertain. CDR1 is MNHEY and CDR2 is SVGAGI in the germline V gene. This CDR3 has 15 residues. Deletions cut 2 bases from V and 2 bases from J, with 12 bases between. The DNA of the CDR3 is TGTGCCAGCAGTTACGCGGATCCAAGTAACACTGAAGCTTTCTTT. This gives the protein CASSYADPSNTEAFF.

This clone was seen a few times. The chain employs TRBV9 and TRBJ2-5; 10 positions agree with TRBD1. The V gene's germline CDR1 is SGDLS and CDR2 YYNGEE. This CDR3 has 14 residues. J was trimmed by 4 bases and V by 5 bases; bases with no gene match: 5. CDR3 residues: CASSRDRGRETQYF. CDR3 DNA sequence: TGTGCCAGCAGTCGAGACAGGGGGCGAGAGACCCAGTACTTC.

The V call is TRBV13, the J call TRBJ2-3; 7 bases fit TRBD1. Germline lookup yields CDR1 PRHDT and CDR2 FYEKMQ (reference sequence). Trimming at V came to 6 bases and at J to 5 bases, leaving 8 bases not matched to a gene. CDR3 size: 14 residues. The DNA of the CDR3 is TGTGCCAGCAGTCGGGACAGAGGTGGAGATACGCAGTATTTT. Residues: CASSRDRGGDTQYF.

The rearrangement joins TRBV13 to TRBJ1-2; no clear D. The CDR3 is 16 residues long. CDR1 is PRHDT, CDR2 FYEKMQ, per germline (reference sequence). Trimming pared 5 bases from V and 6 bases from J, leaving 22 bases between. CDR3 amino acids: CASSTIRDFDYNGYTF. DNA of the CDR3: TGTGCCAGCAGCACGATCCGGGATTTCGACTATAATGGCTACACCTTC.

The chain joins TRBV28 to TRBJ1-2, with D unclear. Trimming took 5 bases from V and 4 from J, leaving 5 bases between them. The V gene's germline CDR1 is MDHEN and CDR2 SYDVKM. This CDR3 has 11 amino acids. The CDR3 sequence is CASSSLYGYTF. As DNA, the CDR3 is TGTGCCAGCAGTAGCCTCTATGGCTACACCTTC.

The V call is TRBV15, the J call TRBJ1-4, with D unclear. The CDR3 has 14 amino acids. Between the trimmed V and J ends, which lost 1 base and 6 bases, there was a span of 9 bases. Germline-derived CDR1 and CDR2 are LNHNV and YYDKDF (reference sequence). The DNA for the CDR3 is TGTGCCACCAGCAGAGGAGGGTCGGATGAAAAACTGTTTTTT. It specifies CATSRGGSDEKLFF. Complete variable domain (other parts from reference TRBV15 and TRBJ1-4): DAMVIQNPRYQVTQFGKPVTLSCSQTLNHNVMYWYQQKSSQAPKLLFHYYDKDFNNEADTPDNFQSRRPNTSFCFLDIRSPGLGDTAMYLCATSRGGSDEKLFFGSGTQLSVL.

CDR3 protein: CASTLYRGVLSGNTIYF. The DNA for the CDR3 is TGTGCCAGCACCCTATATAGAGGCGTGCTCTCTGGAAACACCATATATTTT. The rearrangement links TRBV5-6 to TRBJ1-3, with no clear D. The CDR3 is made up of 17 amino acids. Between the trimmed V and J ends, which lost 6 bases and 0 bases, there was a span of 19 bases. Germline CDR1 SGHDT, CDR2 YYEEEE.

The chain carries TRBV6-5 and TRBJ1-1; tentative D call: TRBD1 (6 bases). V lost 0 bases and J 3 bases, leaving 8 bases between the germline ends. Germline lookup yields CDR1 MNHEY and CDR2 SVGAGI. This CDR3 is 14 amino acids long. The CDR3 DNA is TGTGCCAGCAGTTACTCAGCAGGGGACACTGAAGCTTTCTTT. Protein sequence: CASSYSAGDTEAFF.

V is TRBV7-9 and J is TRBJ2-3; tentative D call: TRBD1 (5 bases). The germline CDR1 and CDR2 sequences are SEHNR and FQNEAQ (reference sequence). Trimming shortened V by 4 bases and J by 4 bases, and 9 bases separated the two germline ends. CDR3 length: 13 residues. DNA for the CDR3: TGTGCCAGCAGCTGGGTAGGGGCAGATACGCAGTATTTT. This translates into CASSWVGADTQYF.

The chain links TRBV19 to TRBJ2-1, with 8 bases fitting TRBD1. The CDR3 sequence is 16 residues long. V was pared by 7 bases and J by 0 bases, with 8 bases of the junction left unmatched. Germline V gene lookup returns CDR1 LNHDA and CDR2 SQIVND (reference sequence). The CDR3 coding sequence is TGTGCCAGTACTCCCCGGACAGGGAGCTCCTACAATGAGCAGTTCTTC. As protein: CASTPRTGSSYNEQFF.

In its sample, this clone was seen a few times. The V gene is TRBV7-6, the J gene TRBJ2-1; D is perhaps TRBD2 (6 bases). The CDR3 has 17 amino acids. V shed 1 base and J shed 3 bases, with 16 bases lying between them. Germline CDR1 SGHVS, CDR2 FNYEAQ. The CDR3 DNA follows: TGTGCCAGCAGCTTAGTGTTATCCCCGCGGGGCTACAATGAGCAGTTCTTC. Protein product: CASSLVLSPRGYNEQFF.